Presented here are 5 T cell receptor beta chains from one specimen sequenced in a study of identical twins. Using its own MiXCR run on the 5' RACE reads, TCRdb lists one record per CDR3 protein. The sample lists 350,000 to 450,000 distinct CDR3 sequences; approximately 17% were seen once. The sequenced sample consisted of naive T cells sorted from blood. These receptors originate from a man between 45 and 60 years old in good health.

This clonotype showed up just a few times. This chain connects TRBV3-1 to TRBJ1-2; D is ambiguous. Germline V gene sequence: CDR1 LGHDT, CDR2 YNNKEL (reference sequence). This CDR3 contains 15 residues. V lost 0 bases and J lost 4, with 12 bases in between. Here the CDR3 DNA reads TGTGCCAGCAGCCAAGATTTTCGGGTTAGCTATGGCTACACCTTC. As protein: CASSQDFRVSYGYTF.

This clonotype was seen at least ten times. This chain uses TRBV27 with TRBJ1-5, with D unresolved. CDR1 MNHEY and CDR2 SMNVEV come from the germline V gene (reference sequence). V was clipped by 2 bases and J by 1 base, with 9 bases between them. The CDR3 has 15 amino acids. The CDR3 protein is CASSLRQWSNQPQHF. In nucleotides, the CDR3 is TGTGCCAGCAGTTTAAGGCAGTGGAGCAATCAGCCCCAGCATTTT.

A few counts support this clonotype. The V gene is TRBV28, the J gene TRBJ2-7; D is undetermined. Germline lookup yields CDR1 MDHEN and CDR2 SYDVKM. V shed 8 bases and J shed 3 bases, with 11 bases lying between them. The length of the CDR3 is 12 residues. CDR3 in DNA: TGTGCCAGCCGTAGCTTTGGCTACGAGCAGTACTTC. It codes for CASRSFGYEQYF.

The table lists this clonotype with a few counts. V gene TRBV2 combines with J gene TRBJ2-1; tentatively, D is TRBD2 (5 bases). The CDR3 has 13 amino acids. The germline V gene has CDR1 SNHLY and CDR2 FYNNEI. The V gene lost 7 bases and the J gene lost 4 bases, with 11 bases spanning the gap. The CDR3 loop is CASTEPGYNEQFF. The DNA for the CDR3 is TGTGCCAGCACCGAACCGGGATACAATGAGCAGTTCTTC.

This clonotype was picked up a small number of times. J is TRBJ2-7 and V is TRBV2; tentative D call: TRBD1 (6 bases). The CDR3 totals 14 residues. Germline V gene sequence: CDR1 SNHLY, CDR2 FYNNEI. V gave up 1 base and J gave up 3 bases, with 10 bases separating them. CDR3 residues: CASSEGTANYEQYF. The DNA of the CDR3 is TGTGCCAGCAGTGAAGGGACAGCGAACTACGAGCAGTACTTC.